Each of the 30 T cell receptor beta chains below was sequenced from the same sample in a study of identical twins. Via MiXCR, TCRdb re-called the 5' RACE reads, giving one row per CDR3 protein. The data hold about 520,000 distinct CDR3 sequences, with approximately 22% observed a single time. This sample also appeared in a second study, on T cells expressing NK-cell markers.

Sequenced material: CD4+ T cells sorted from blood. These receptors originate from a woman younger than 30 in good health.

In this sample, this clonotype turned up a few times. V and J are TRBV19 and TRBJ2-7; D gene uncertain. Trimming took 6 bases from V and 2 from J, leaving 11 bases between them. Per the germline V gene, CDR1 is LNHDA and CDR2 is SQIVND (reference sequence). The CDR3 covers 13 residues. CDR3: CASRNDRTYEQYF. The DNA for the CDR3 is TGTGCCAGTAGAAACGACCGGACCTACGAGCAGTACTTC.

This clonotype has at least ten counts. This rearrangement joins TRBV18 to TRBJ2-1, with 7 positions matching TRBD2. Germline CDR1 and CDR2: KGHSH and LQKENI. Unmatched junction bases numbered 5, after V lost 2 bases and J lost 1 base. This CDR3 region has 16 residues. The CDR3 region is CASSPGGGLSYNEQFF. For the CDR3, the DNA is TGTGCCAGCTCACCAGGCGGGGGTTTATCCTACAATGAGCAGTTCTTC.

The CDR3 loop reads CSEVVKREGEETQYF. Written as DNA, the CDR3 is TGCAGTGAGGTGGTGAAGCGGGAGGGAGAAGAGACCCAGTACTTC. V usage is TRBV20-1 and J usage is TRBJ2-5, with 10 nucleotides matching TRBD2. The junction had 11 bases not matched to a gene; V was cut back by 7 bases and J by 3 bases. This CDR3 comprises 15 residues. CDR1 and CDR2 from the germline V gene are DFQATT and SNEGSKA (reference sequence).

The V gene is TRBV7-2, the J gene TRBJ2-5; 7 positions agree with TRBD2. Looked up from germline, CDR1 is SGHTA and CDR2 is FQGNSA. The CDR3 loop spans 13 amino acids. Trimming took 5 bases from V and 9 from J; bases not matched to a gene: 9. CDR3 nucleotides: TGTGCCAGCAGCCTCGGCCTACGGGGGGCCCAGTACTTC. Translating it yields CASSLGLRGAQYF.

This chain joins TRBV7-9 and TRBJ1-2, with D maybe TRBD1 (5 bases). The germline CDR1 and CDR2 sequences are SEHNR and FQNEAQ (reference sequence). CDR3 length: 13 residues. Trimming cost V 1 base and J 6 bases, with 9 bases left between them. CDR3 amino acids: CASSLDRLDGYTF. DNA of the CDR3: TGTGCCAGCAGCTTAGACAGGTTGGATGGCTACACCTTC.

The V call is TRBV20-1, the J call TRBJ2-4; D remains unclear. Germline V lookup: CDR1 DFQATT, CDR2 SNEGSKA (reference sequence). V lost 4 bases to trimming and J lost 0 bases, with 7 bases between them. There are 13 residues in the CDR3. The CDR3 DNA reads TGCAGTGCTATACTACTAGCCAAAAACATTCAGTACTTC. It yields the protein CSAILLAKNIQYF.

This clonotype was observed once. The genes are TRBV12-5 and TRBJ2-3, with D possibly TRBD2 on 5 matching bases. This CDR3 has 13 residues. CDR1 and CDR2 from the germline V gene are LGHNT and FRNRAP. The CDR3 sequence is CASSGISADTQYF. DNA of the CDR3: TGTGCGTCTTCGGGGATCAGTGCAGATACGCAGTATTTT.

The chain combines TRBV7-9 with TRBJ2-7; 7 nucleotides line up with TRBD1. The CDR3 length is 13 residues. V trimming: 5 bases; J trimming: 4 bases; junction bases outside the gene matches: 5. Germline-derived CDR1 and CDR2 are SEHNR and FQNEAQ (reference sequence). For the CDR3, the DNA is TGTGCCAGCAGCCCCGGGACAGAGTACGAGCAGTACTTC. Translating it yields CASSPGTEYEQYF.

The sample holds a few counts of this clonotype. The rearrangement joins TRBV20-1 to TRBJ2-1; D gene unclear. CDR3 size: 15 residues. V was cut by 6 bases and J by 9 bases, with 24 bases left in between. CDR1 and CDR2 from the germline V gene are DFQATT and SNEGSKA (reference sequence). The CDR3 loop reads CSATIPGLRDGEQFF. The DNA of the CDR3 is TGCAGTGCGACGATCCCCGGGCTCCGCGATGGTGAGCAGTTCTTC.

The DNA of the CDR3 is TGTGCCAGCAGCTTAGAGAGGGCCGTGATGGCTGAAGCTTTCTTT. As protein: CASSLERAVMAEAFF. The chain employs TRBV7-9 and TRBJ1-1; D is unresolved. The V end lost 1 base, the J end lost 6 bases, and 15 bases lay between the germline ends. Germline V gives CDR1 SEHNR, CDR2 FQNEAQ (reference sequence). The CDR3 is made up of 15 amino acids.

DNA of the CDR3: TGTGCCAGCTCACCCACCCCCGGGACAGTAACAGATACGCAGTATTTT. The encoded protein is CASSPTPGTVTDTQYF. J is TRBJ2-3 and V is TRBV18; 7 nucleotides line up with TRBD1. The CDR3 is 16 amino acids. Germline V gene lookup returns CDR1 KGHSH and CDR2 LQKENI. With 3 bases clipped from V and 3 bases from J, the junction kept 9 bases outside the gene matches.

This clonotype has at least ten counts. The chain recombines TRBV9 with TRBJ2-5, with D unresolved. V dropped 0 bases and J dropped 5 bases, with 8 bases sitting between them. The germline V gene encodes CDR1 SGDLS and CDR2 YYNGEE. The CDR3 runs 13 residues. This chain's CDR3 is CASSVAGSETQYF. For the CDR3, the DNA is TGTGCCAGCAGCGTAGCTGGGTCGGAGACCCAGTACTTC.

This clonotype was recorded a few times. The chain couples TRBV5-1 to TRBJ2-2; 12 nucleotides line up with TRBD1. The CDR3 has 16 amino acids. Trimming cost V 0 bases and J 4 bases; bases outside gene matches: 1. From germline, CDR1 is SGHRS and CDR2 YFSETQ. Here the CDR3 reads CASSLEGQGATGELFF. In DNA form, the CDR3 reads TGCGCCAGCAGCTTGGAGGGACAGGGGGCCACCGGGGAGCTGTTTTTT.

This clonotype was detected ten times or more. V and J are TRBV15 and TRBJ2-5; D ambiguous. Germline V lookup: CDR1 LNHNV, CDR2 YYDKDF (reference sequence). The ends were cut back, 6 bases at V and 0 bases at J, with 8 bases in the middle. The CDR3 covers 13 residues. The CDR3 DNA reads TGTGCCACCAGGCCGAGTAACCAAGAGACCCAGTACTTC. Amino acid sequence: CATRPSNQETQYF.

This chain uses TRBV5-1 with TRBJ2-1; a possible D gene is TRBD1 (6 bases). Trimming stripped 7 bases from V and 8 bases from J, with 16 bases between. Looked up from germline, CDR1 is SGHRS and CDR2 is YFSETQ. This CDR3 is 13 amino acids long. The chain's CDR3 is CASPPGQGHEQFF. The CDR3 DNA reads TGCGCCAGCCCGCCGGGACAAGGACATGAGCAGTTCTTC.

The V gene is TRBV5-1, the J gene TRBJ2-7; TRBD1 matches 9 bases. J gave up 2 bases and V 4 bases, and 13 bases lay outside the gene matches. This CDR3 has 17 amino acids. CDR1 and CDR2 (germline): SGHRS, YFSETQ. CDR3 region: CASSVSTGTGLPYEQYF. The CDR3 region has the DNA TGCGCCAGCAGCGTATCCACCGGGACAGGGTTACCCTACGAGCAGTACTTC.

This clonotype has ten or more counts. V is TRBV3-1 and J is TRBJ2-7, with D hard to call. CDR1 is LGHDT and CDR2 is YNNKEL in the germline V gene (reference sequence). Trimming left V 1 base short and J 2 bases short, with 6 bases between. CDR3 length: 13 residues. CDR3 in amino acids: CASSQGRAYEQYF. CDR3 nucleotide sequence: TGTGCCAGCAGCCAAGGCAGAGCCTACGAGCAGTACTTC.

The chain has TRBV7-9 and TRBJ2-2; 8 nucleotides line up with TRBD1. In germline, CDR1 is SEHNR, CDR2 FQNEAQ (reference sequence). Unmatched junction bases numbered 9, after V lost 7 bases and J lost 8 bases. CDR3 length: 14 amino acids. This CDR3 is CASITKTGAGELFF. CDR3 DNA sequence: TGTGCCAGCATCACCAAGACAGGGGCGGGGGAGCTGTTTTTT.

The CDR3 here is CASSFFSGGYNEQFF. Here the CDR3 DNA reads TGTGCCAGCAGCTTTTTCTCCGGGGGGTACAATGAGCAGTTCTTC. The J gene is TRBJ2-1, the V gene TRBV7-8, with 7 bases matching TRBD2. V shed 3 bases and J 4 bases; nucleotides not matched to a gene: 6. The CDR3 consists of 15 residues. Germline CDR1 and CDR2: SGHVS and FQNEAQ.

Many counts were recorded for this clonotype. The V gene is TRBV5-1, the J gene TRBJ2-7; maybe TRBD2 (6 bases). Trimming cost V 1 base and J 1 base, with 9 bases left between them. The CDR3 length is 14 residues. Per germline, CDR1 SGHRS and CDR2 YFSETQ. CDR3 amino acids: CASSLYGGSYEQYF. In DNA, the CDR3 is TGCGCCAGCAGCTTGTACGGGGGTTCCTACGAGCAGTACTTC. Based on the CDR3 plus reference TRBV5-1 and TRBJ2-7, the full variable domain is KAGVTQTPRYLIKTRGQQVTLSCSPISGHRSVSWYQQTPGQGLQFLFEYFSETQRNKGNFPGRFSGRQFSNSRSEMNVSTLELGDSALYLCASSLYGGSYEQYFGPGTRLTVT.

The J gene is TRBJ2-5, the V gene TRBV18; D remains ambiguous. The CDR3 length is 14 residues. Trimming took 5 bases from V and 2 from J, leaving 12 bases between them. CDR1 KGHSH and CDR2 LQKENI come from the germline V gene. CDR3 sequence (DNA): TGTGCCAGCTCATCCCAGTGGGGACAAGAGACCCAGTACTTC. Encoded protein: CASSSQWGQETQYF.

This clonotype was picked up a small number of times. CDR3 coding DNA: TGCGCCAGCAGCCAAGTGGCGGTCCTGAACAATGAGCAGTTCTTC. Translating gives CASSQVAVLNNEQFF. The chain couples TRBV4-1 to TRBJ2-1; unclear D gene. The V gene's germline CDR1 is MGHRA and CDR2 YSYEKL. The CDR3 totals 15 residues. V dropped 1 base and J dropped 5 bases, with 12 bases sitting between them.

The V gene is TRBV9, the J gene TRBJ2-1; perhaps D is TRBD1 or TRBD2 (5 bases each). Trimming shortened V by 4 bases and J by 3 bases, and 14 bases separated the two germline ends. CDR3 length: 15 amino acids. CDR1 is SGDLS, CDR2 YYNGEE, per germline. Here the CDR3 DNA reads TGTGCCAGCAGCCCGAGAGGGGACCACTACAATGAGCAGTTCTTC. This translates into CASSPRGDHYNEQFF.

This clonotype was counted only a few times. J is TRBJ1-1 and V is TRBV6-1; tentative D call: TRBD1 (5 bases). V gave up 8 bases and J gave up 0 bases, with 13 bases separating them. The CDR3 is 14 amino acids. Germline CDR1 MNHNS, CDR2 SASEGT. In DNA, the CDR3 is TGTGCCAGCCGGAGAGAGGGACTGAACACTGAAGCTTTCTTT. It encodes CASRREGLNTEAFF.

V gene TRBV20-1 combines with J gene TRBJ2-3, with a tentative D call TRBD2 (6 bases). This CDR3 is built from 14 residues. The ends were cut back, 5 bases at V and 1 base at J, with 13 bases in the middle. Germline CDR1 DFQATT, CDR2 SNEGSKA (reference sequence). CDR3 in amino acids: CSAWEAGGTDTQYF. The CDR3 bases are TGCAGTGCTTGGGAGGCCGGGGGCACAGATACGCAGTATTTT.

This clonotype was detected only a few times. J is TRBJ2-3 and V is TRBV6-1; 7 bases are shared with TRBD2. Trimming at V came to 5 bases and at J to 1 base, leaving 9 bases not matched to a gene. The CDR3 is 16 amino acids. Germline CDR1 MNHNS, CDR2 SASEGT. The CDR3 spells CASSPTLAVGTDTQYF. For the CDR3, the DNA is TGTGCCAGCAGTCCGACGCTAGCGGTCGGCACAGATACGCAGTATTTT.

This sequence joins TRBV5-1 and TRBJ1-4, with D unresolved. Germline-derived CDR1 and CDR2 are SGHRS and YFSETQ. V lost 2 bases, J lost 3 bases, and 11 bases lay in between. The CDR3 covers 15 residues. The CDR3 nucleotides are TGCGCCAGCAGCTTAATGGGGAGGGCTAATGAAAAACTGTTTTTT. It is translated as CASSLMGRANEKLFF.

Only a few counts were recorded for this clonotype. This sequence joins TRBV5-5 and TRBJ2-1, with a weak D call TRBD1 (5 bases). Trimming removed 0 bases from V and 6 bases from J, with 7 bases in between. The germline V gene encodes CDR1 SGHKS and CDR2 YYEKEE (reference sequence). The CDR3 is made up of 13 amino acids. CDR3: CASSLEGINEQFF. The CDR3 nucleotides are TGTGCCAGCAGCTTGGAGGGGATCAATGAGCAGTTCTTC.

The V gene is TRBV30, the J gene TRBJ2-1, with D perhaps TRBD2 (5 bases). V was trimmed by 2 bases and J by 9 bases, leaving 11 bases between them. CDR3 length: 12 amino acids. Germline assignment: CDR1 GTSNPN and CDR2 SVGIG (reference sequence). The chain's CDR3 is CAWSRELGEQFF. CDR3 coding DNA: TGTGCCTGGAGTAGGGAGCTGGGTGAGCAGTTCTTC. The variable domain in full, with the rest retrieved from reference TRBV30 and TRBJ2-1, is SQTIHQWPATLVQPVGSPLSLECTVEGTSNPNLYWYRQAAGRGLQLLFYSVGIGQISSEVPQNLSASRPQDRQFILSSKKLLLSDSGFYLCAWSRELGEQFFGPGTRLTVL.

V is TRBV5-1 and J is TRBJ1-4; D is possibly TRBD1 (6 bases). Deletions cut 5 bases from V and 0 bases from J, with 11 bases between. Per germline, CDR1 SGHRS and CDR2 YFSETQ. The CDR3 has 15 amino acids. The CDR3 region is CASSRTDSTNEKLFF. The CDR3 DNA sequence: TGCGCCAGCAGTCGGACAGATTCAACTAATGAAAAACTGTTTTTT.